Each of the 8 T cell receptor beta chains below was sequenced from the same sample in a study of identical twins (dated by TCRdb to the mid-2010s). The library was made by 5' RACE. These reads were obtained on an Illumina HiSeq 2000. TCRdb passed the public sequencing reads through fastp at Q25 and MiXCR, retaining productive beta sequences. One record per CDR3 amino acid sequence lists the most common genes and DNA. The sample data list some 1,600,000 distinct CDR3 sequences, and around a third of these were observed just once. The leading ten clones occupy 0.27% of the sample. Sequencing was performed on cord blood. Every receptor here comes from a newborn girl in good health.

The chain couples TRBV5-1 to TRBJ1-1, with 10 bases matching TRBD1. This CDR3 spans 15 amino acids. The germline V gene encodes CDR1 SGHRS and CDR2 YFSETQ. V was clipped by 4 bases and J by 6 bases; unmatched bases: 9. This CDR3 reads CASSDGQGGGAEAFF. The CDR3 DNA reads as TGCGCCAGCAGCGACGGACAGGGGGGAGGTGCTGAAGCTTTCTTT.

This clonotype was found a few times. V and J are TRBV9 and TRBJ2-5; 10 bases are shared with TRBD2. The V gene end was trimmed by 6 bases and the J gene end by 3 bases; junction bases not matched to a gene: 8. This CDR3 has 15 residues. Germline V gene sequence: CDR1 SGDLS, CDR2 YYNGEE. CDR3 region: CASNSLAGVKETQYF. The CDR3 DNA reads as TGTGCCAGCAATTCGCTAGCGGGGGTCAAAGAGACCCAGTACTTC.

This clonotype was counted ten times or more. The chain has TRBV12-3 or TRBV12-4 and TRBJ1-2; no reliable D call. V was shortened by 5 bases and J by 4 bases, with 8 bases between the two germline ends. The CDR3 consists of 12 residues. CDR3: CASSQDAYGYTF. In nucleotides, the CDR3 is TGTGCCAGCAGTCAAGATGCCTATGGCTACACCTTC.

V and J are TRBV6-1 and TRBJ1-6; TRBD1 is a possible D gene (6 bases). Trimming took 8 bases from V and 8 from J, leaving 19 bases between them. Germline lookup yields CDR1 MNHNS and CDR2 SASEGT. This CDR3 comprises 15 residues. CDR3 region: CASQKQGIRDSPLHF. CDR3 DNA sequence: TGTGCCAGCCAAAAACAGGGAATTCGCGATTCACCCCTCCACTTT.

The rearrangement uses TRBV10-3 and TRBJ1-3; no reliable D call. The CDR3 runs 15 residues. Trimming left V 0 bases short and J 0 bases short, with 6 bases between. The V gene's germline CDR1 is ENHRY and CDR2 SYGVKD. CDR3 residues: CAISESPVSGNTIYF. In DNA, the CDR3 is TGTGCCATCAGTGAGTCGCCAGTCTCTGGAAACACCATATATTTT.

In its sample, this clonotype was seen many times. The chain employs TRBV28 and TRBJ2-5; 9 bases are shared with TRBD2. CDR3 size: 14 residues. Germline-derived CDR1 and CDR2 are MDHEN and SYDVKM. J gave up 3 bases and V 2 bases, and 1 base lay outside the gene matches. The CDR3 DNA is TGTGCCAGCAGTTTAATAGCGGGAGAAGAGACCCAGTACTTC. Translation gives CASSLIAGEETQYF.

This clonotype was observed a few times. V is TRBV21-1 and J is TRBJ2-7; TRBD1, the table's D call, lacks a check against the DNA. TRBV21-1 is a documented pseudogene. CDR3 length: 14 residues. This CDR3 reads CASSKGPGAYEQYF. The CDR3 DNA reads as TGTGCCAGCAGCAAGGGACCAGGGGCCTACGAGCAGTACTTC.

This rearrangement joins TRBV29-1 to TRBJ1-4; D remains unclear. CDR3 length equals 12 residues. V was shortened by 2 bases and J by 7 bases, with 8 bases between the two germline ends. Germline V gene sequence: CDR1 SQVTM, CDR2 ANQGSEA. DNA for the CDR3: TGCAGCGTTGAAACCCGGGGTGAAAAACTGTTTTTT. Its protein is CSVETRGEKLFF.